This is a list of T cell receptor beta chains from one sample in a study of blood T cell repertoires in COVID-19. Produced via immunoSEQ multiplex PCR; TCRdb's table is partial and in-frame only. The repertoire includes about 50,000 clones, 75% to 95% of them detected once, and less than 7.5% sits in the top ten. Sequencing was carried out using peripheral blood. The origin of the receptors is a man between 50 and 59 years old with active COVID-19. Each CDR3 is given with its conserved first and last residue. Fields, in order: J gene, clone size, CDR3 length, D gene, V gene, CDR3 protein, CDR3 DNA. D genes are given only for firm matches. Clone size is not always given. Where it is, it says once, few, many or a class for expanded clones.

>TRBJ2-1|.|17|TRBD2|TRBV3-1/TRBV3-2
CASSQSASSGIYNEQFF
TGTGCCAGCAGCCAATCCGCGTCTAGCGGGATTTACAATGAGCAGTTCTTC
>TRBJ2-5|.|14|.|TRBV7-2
CASSHESEGKTQYF
TGTGCCAGCAGCCATGAGTCGGAGGGAAAGACCCAGTACTTC
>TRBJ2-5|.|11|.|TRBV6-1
CASTPGETQYF
TGTGCCAGCACCCCCGGAGAGACCCAGTACTTC
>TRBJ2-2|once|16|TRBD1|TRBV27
CASSLSTGVLTGELFF
TGTGCCAGCAGTTTATCGACAGGGGTTCTCACCGGGGAGCTGTTTTTT
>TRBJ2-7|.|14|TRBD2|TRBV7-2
CASSRTSGDYEQYF
TGTGCCAGCAGTAGGACTAGCGGAGACTACGAGCAGTACTTC
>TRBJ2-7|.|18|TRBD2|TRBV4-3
CASSQDVFSGGHTYEQYF
TGCGCCAGCAGCCAAGATGTATTTAGCGGGGGGCATACCTACGAGCAGTACTTC
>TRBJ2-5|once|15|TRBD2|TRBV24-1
CATAPGGGHQETQYF
TGTGCCACCGCCCCGGGGGGGGGACACCAAGAGACCCAGTACTTC
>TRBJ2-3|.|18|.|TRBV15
CATNNPRGLAASTDTQYF
TGTGCCACCAACAACCCCCGGGGGCTAGCGGCTAGCACAGATACGCAGTATTTT
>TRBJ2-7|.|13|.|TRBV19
CASSIWPPREQYF
TGTGCCAGTAGTATATGGCCCCCTCGCGAGCAGTACTTC
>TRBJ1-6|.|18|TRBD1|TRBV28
CASGPTGGLGSYNSPLHF
TGTGCCAGCGGGCCAACAGGGGGTCTCGGCTCCTATAATTCACCCCTCCACTTT
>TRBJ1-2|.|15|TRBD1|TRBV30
CAWRGDRGNLGGYTF
TGTGCCTGGAGAGGGGACAGGGGGAATTTGGGTGGCTACACCTTC
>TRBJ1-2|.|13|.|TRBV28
CASSVTTNYGYTF
TGTGCCAGCAGCGTGACAACTAACTATGGCTACACCTTC
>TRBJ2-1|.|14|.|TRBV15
CATSGGTVGNEQFF
TGTGCCACCAGCGGGGGGACAGTTGGCAATGAGCAGTTCTTC
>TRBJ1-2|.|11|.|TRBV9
CAGSGVHGYTF
TGTGCCGGATCAGGCGTCCATGGCTACACCTTC
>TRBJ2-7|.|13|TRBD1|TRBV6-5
CASRDPGQGASDF
TGTGCCAGCAGGGACCCGGGACAGGGGGCTTCGGACTTC
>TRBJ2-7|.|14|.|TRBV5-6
CASSRTSIGGEQYF
TGTGCCAGCAGCCGGACATCTATCGGCGGCGAGCAGTACTTC
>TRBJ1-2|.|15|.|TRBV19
CASSIAPGGDYGYTF
TGTGCCAGTAGTATAGCTCCAGGAGGGGACTATGGCTACACCTTC
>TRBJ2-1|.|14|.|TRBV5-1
CASSYGDTHYEQFF
TGCGCCAGCAGCTACGGGGACACCCATTATGAGCAGTTCTTC
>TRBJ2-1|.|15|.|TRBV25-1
CASRSGAHWDNEQFF
TGTGCCAGTCGCAGTGGGGCGCATTGGGACAATGAGCAGTTCTTC
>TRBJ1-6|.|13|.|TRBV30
CAWSLPPNSPLHF
TGTGCCTGGAGTCTTCCTCCGAATTCACCCCTCCACTTT
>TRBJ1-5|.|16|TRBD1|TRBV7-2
CASSLSAGGWNQPQHF
TGTGCCAGCAGCTTATCAGCAGGGGGCTGGAATCAGCCCCAGCATTTT
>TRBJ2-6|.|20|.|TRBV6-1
CASSEENTWGGPAGANVLTF
TGTGCCAGCAGTGAAGAAAACACGTGGGGGGGGCCCGCTGGGGCCAACGTCCTGACTTTC
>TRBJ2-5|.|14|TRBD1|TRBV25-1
CASSAGQGKETQYF
TGTGCCAGCAGTGCTGGACAGGGCAAAGAGACCCAGTACTTC
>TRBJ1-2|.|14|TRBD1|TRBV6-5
CASTGQARDYGYTF
TGTGCCAGCACCGGACAGGCCCGAGACTATGGCTACACCTTC
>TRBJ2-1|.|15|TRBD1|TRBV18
CASSPRQGDQNEQFF
TGTGCCAGCTCACCCCGACAGGGGGATCAAAATGAGCAGTTCTTC
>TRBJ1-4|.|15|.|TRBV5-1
CASSPLRTTNEKLFF
TGCGCCAGCAGCCCTTTGCGAACAACTAATGAAAAACTGTTTTTT
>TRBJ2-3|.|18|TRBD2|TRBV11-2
CASSLVGTSGRARDTQYF
TGTGCCAGCAGCTTAGTCGGGACCAGCGGGAGGGCCAGAGATACGCAGTATTTT
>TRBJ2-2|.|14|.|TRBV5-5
CASRPEADTGELFF
TGTGCCAGCAGACCCGAGGCGGACACCGGGGAGCTGTTTTTT
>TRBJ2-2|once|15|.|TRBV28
CASSIGESNTGELFF
TGTGCCAGCAGTATCGGAGAGTCGAACACCGGGGAGCTGTTTTTT
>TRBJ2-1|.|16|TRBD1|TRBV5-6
CASSQGTGGRYNEQFF
TGTGCCAGCAGCCAAGGGACAGGGGGACGCTACAATGAGCAGTTCTTC
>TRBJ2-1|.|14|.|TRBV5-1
CASSFPRLGAEQFF
TGCGCCAGCAGCTTTCCGAGACTAGGAGCTGAGCAGTTCTTC
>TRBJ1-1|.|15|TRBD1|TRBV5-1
CASSSSGTGNTEAFF
TGCGCCAGCAGCTCATCCGGGACAGGGAACACTGAGGCTTTCTTT
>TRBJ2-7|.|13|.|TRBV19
CASSIRGGYEQYF
TGTGCCAGTAGTATAAGAGGGGGCTACGAGCAGTACTTC
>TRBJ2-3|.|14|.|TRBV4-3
CASSQDRGTDTQYF
TGCGCCAGCAGCCAAGATCGGGGCACAGATACGCAGTATTTT
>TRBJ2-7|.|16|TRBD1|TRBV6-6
CASSRTAGTGSYEQYF
TGTGCCAGCAGTCGAACGGCCGGGACAGGATCCTACGAGCAGTACTTC
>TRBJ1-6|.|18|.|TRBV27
CASSLSPGGGVANSPLHF
TGTGCCAGCAGTTTATCCCCGGGAGGGGGGGTTGCGAATTCACCCCTCCACTTT
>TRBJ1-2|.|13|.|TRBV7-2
CASSRGGSYGYTF
TGTGCCAGCAGCAGGGGGGGCTCCTATGGCTACACCTTC
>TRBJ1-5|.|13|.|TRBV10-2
CASSPGGNQPQHF
TGCGCCAGCAGTCCAGGGGGCAATCAGCCCCAGCATTTT
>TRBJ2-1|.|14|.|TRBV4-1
CASSQVALYNEQFF
TGCGCCAGCAGCCAAGTGGCCTTGTACAATGAGCAGTTCTTC
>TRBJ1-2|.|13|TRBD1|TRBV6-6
CASSSPGQGAWTF
TGTGCCAGCAGTTCACCGGGACAGGGGGCCTGGACCTTC
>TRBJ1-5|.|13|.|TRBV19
CASSTGGNQPQHF
TGTGCCAGTAGTACCGGAGGCAATCAGCCCCAGCATTTT
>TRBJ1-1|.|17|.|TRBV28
CASSFVVWAGANTEAFF
TGTGCCAGCAGTTTTGTTGTCTGGGCTGGGGCGAACACTGAAGCTTTCTTT
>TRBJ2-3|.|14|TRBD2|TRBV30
CAWRLRGGTDTQYF
TGTGCCTGGAGGCTTAGGGGAGGGACAGATACGCAGTATTTT
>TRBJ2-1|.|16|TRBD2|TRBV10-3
CAISDPRLAFHNEQFF
TGTGCCATCAGTGATCCTAGACTAGCCTTCCACAATGAGCAGTTCTTC
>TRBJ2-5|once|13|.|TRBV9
CASAGGLLETQYF
TGTGCCAGTGCCGGGGGGCTGTTAGAGACCCAGTACTTC
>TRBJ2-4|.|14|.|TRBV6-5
CASNSGIAKNIQYF
TGTGCCAGCAACTCAGGGATAGCCAAAAACATTCAGTACTTC
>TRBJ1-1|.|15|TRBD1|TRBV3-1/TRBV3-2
CASSQGRGLWTEAFF
TGTGCCAGCAGCCAAGGAAGGGGGCTTTGGACTGAAGCTTTCTTT
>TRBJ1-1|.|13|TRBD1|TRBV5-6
CASSGDRVAEAFF
TGTGCCAGCAGCGGTGACAGGGTGGCTGAAGCCTTCTTT
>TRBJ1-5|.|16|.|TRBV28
CASSLGGAKLNQPQHF
TGTGCCAGCAGTTTAGGTGGGGCCAAGCTCAATCAGCCCCAGCATTTT
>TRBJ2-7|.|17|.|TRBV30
CAWTPGGLIRFMYEQYF
TGTGCCTGGACTCCAGGGGGACTTATTCGGTTTATGTACGAGCAGTACTTC
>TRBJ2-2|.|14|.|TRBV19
CASSRLGSAGELFF
TGTGCCAGTAGTAGGCTAGGGAGCGCCGGGGAGCTGTTTTTT
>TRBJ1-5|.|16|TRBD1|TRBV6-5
CASSYRYRGPNQPQHF
TGTGCCAGCAGTTATCGGTACAGGGGCCCGAATCAGCCCCAGCATTTT
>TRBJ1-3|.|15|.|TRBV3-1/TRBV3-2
CASSRGWGGGNTIYF
TGTGCCAGCAGCCGCGGTTGGGGAGGAGGAAACACCATATATTTT
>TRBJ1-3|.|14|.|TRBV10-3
CAISEGQSGNTIYF
TGTGCCATCAGTGAGGGACAGTCTGGAAACACCATATATTTT
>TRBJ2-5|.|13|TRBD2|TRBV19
CASSTLHAGGQYF
TGTGCCAGTAGTACCCTTCATGCGGGAGGCCAGTACTTC